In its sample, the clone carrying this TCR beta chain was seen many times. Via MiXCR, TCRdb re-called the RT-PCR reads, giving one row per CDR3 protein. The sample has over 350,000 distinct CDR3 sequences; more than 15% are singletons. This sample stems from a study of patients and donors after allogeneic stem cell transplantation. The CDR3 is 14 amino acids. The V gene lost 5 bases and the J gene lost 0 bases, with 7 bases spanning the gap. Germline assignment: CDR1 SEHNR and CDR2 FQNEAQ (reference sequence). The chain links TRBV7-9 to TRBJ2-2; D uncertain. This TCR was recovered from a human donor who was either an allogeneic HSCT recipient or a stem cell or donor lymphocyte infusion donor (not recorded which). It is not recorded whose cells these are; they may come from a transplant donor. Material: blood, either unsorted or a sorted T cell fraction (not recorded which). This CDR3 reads CASSDQPNTGELFF. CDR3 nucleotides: TGTGCCAGCAGCGACCAGCCGAACACCGGGGAGCTGTTTTTT.